This entry features one T cell receptor (beta chain) sequence. As yet, its antigen is unknown. Every isolated RNA sample was fully reverse transcribed, so sequencing captured expressed TCRB transcripts. This table comes from immunoSEQ multiplex PCR, and its TCRdb copy is limited to in-frame clones, with some not included. Among approximately 150,000 clones listed, approximately 13% were seen once. This sample is part of a study of beta chain features in type 1 diabetes. Study-wide background: Cell yields, gender and age were similar in healthy donors and patients.

Findings and limits, study-wide: All four CD4+ subsets of Type 1 diabetes patients contained TCRB CDR3s that were moderately but significantly shorter. A cDNA-based sequencing approach could over-represent cells with high TCR expression. Within patients, naive, central memory and Treg TCRB repertoires seemed more similar than within healthy donors.

The purity of all sorted populations exceeded 95%. This CDR3 region has 17 residues. V dropped 1 base and J dropped 5; count of bases not matched to a gene: 11. Germline V gives CDR1 SGHKS, CDR2 YYEKEE (reference sequence). The rearrangement links TRBV5-5 to TRBJ2-1; 8 bases agree with TRBD1. Sequenced material: central memory CD4+ T cells from blood. The clonotype was recovered from a young man with type 1 diabetes. CDR3 bases: TGTGCCAGCAGCTTGTCCCAGTGGGACAGGCGGAACAATGAGCAGTTCTTC. Protein product: CASSLSQWDRRNNEQFF.